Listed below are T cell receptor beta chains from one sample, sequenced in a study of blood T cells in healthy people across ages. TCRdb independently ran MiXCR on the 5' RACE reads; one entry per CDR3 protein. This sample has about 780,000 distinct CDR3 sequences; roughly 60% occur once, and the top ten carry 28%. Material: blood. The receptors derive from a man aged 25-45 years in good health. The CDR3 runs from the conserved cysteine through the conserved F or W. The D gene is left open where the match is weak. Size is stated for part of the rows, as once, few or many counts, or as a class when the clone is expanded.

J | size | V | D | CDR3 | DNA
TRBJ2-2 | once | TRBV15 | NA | CATSRENTGELFF | TGTGCCACCAGCAGAGAAAACACCGGGGAGCTGTTTTTT
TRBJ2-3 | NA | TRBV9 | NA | CASSVGGNRVTDTQYF | TGTGCCAGCAGCGTAGGAGGAAATCGGGTCACAGATACGCAGTATTTT
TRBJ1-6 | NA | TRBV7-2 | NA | CASSSHPGILGSPLHF | TGTGCCAGCAGCTCCCACCCGGGTATATTAGGTTCACCCCTCCACTTT
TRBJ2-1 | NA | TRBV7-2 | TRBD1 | CASSLAWGRGRGPYNEQFF | TGTGCCAGCAGCTTAGCGTGGGGAAGGGGCAGGGGGCCCTACAATGAGCAGTTCTTC
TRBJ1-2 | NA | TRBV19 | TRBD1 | CASRRSGTGYGYTF | TGTGCCAGTAGGAGATCCGGGACAGGCTATGGCTACACCTTC
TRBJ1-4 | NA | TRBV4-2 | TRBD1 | CASSQVRDSNEKLFF | TGTGCCAGCAGCCAGGTCCGGGACAGTAATGAAAAACTGTTTTTT
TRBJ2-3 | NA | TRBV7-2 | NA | CASSFDQGRGIDTQYF | TGTGCCAGCAGCTTTGACCAGGGCAGGGGAATAGATACGCAGTATTTT
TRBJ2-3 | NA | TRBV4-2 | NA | CASSQGQGGSTDTQYF | TGTGCCAGCAGCCAAGGACAGGGAGGAAGCACAGATACGCAGTATTTT
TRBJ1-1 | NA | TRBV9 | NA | CASSPGIMNTEAFF | TGTGCCAGCAGTCCCGGGATCATGAACACTGAAGCTTTCTTT
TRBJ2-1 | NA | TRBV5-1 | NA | CASSVEGLTNEQFF | TGCGCCAGCAGCGTAGAGGGGCTAACCAATGAGCAGTTCTTC
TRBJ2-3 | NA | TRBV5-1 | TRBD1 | CASRTGGWTDTQYF | TGCGCCAGCAGAACAGGGGGTTGGACAGATACGCAGTATTTT
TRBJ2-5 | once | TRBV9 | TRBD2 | CASSREGESEETQYF | TGTGCCAGCAGCAGGGAGGGAGAATCTGAAGAGACCCAGTACTTC
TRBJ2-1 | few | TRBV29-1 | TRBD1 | CSVDRTGVHNEQFF | TGCAGCGTTGACCGGACAGGGGTCCACAATGAGCAGTTCTTC
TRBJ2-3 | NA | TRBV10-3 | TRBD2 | CAISLSTSRGADTQYF | TGTGCCATCAGTTTATCGACTAGCCGGGGGGCAGATACGCAGTATTTT
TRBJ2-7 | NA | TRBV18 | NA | CASSRRTDNTYEQYF | TGTGCCAGCTCAAGGAGGACAGATAACACCTACGAGCAGTACTTC
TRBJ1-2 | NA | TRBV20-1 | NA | CSAREQGYGYTF | TGCAGTGCTAGAGAGCAGGGATACGGCTACACCTTC
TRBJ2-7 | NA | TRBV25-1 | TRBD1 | CASSATGGAYEQYF | TGTGCCAGCAGTGCCACAGGGGGTGCCTACGAGCAGTACTTC
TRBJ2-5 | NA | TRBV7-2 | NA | CASSAGGEQETQYF | TGTGCCAGCAGCGCGGGTGGGGAGCAAGAGACCCAGTACTTC
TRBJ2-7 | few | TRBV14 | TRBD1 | CASSHRDRIYEQYF | TGTGCCAGCAGCCACCGGGACAGGATCTACGAGCAGTACTTC
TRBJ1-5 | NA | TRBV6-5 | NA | CAGKDRTGNQPQHF | TGTGCCGGCAAAGACAGGACAGGCAATCAGCCCCAGCATTTT
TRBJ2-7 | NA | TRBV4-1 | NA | CASSQEIGQSYEQYF | TGCGCCAGCAGCCAAGAAATAGGGCAGTCCTACGAGCAGTACTTC
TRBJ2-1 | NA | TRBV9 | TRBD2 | CASSPSGGRVEYNEQFF | TGTGCCAGCAGCCCCTCGGGGGGGAGGGTGGAGTACAATGAGCAGTTCTTC
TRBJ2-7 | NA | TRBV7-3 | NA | CASSLKEGLFYEQYF | TGTGCCAGCAGCTTAAAGGAGGGGCTTTTCTACGAGCAGTACTTC
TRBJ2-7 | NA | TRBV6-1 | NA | CASSEAPDHEQYF | TGTGCCAGCAGTGAAGCCCCGGACCACGAGCAGTACTTC
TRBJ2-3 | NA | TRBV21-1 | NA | CASSNALGSGGPTDYTDTQYF | TGTGCCAGCAGCAACGCCCTGGGGAGCGGGGGGCCTACGGACTACACAGATACGCAGTATTTT
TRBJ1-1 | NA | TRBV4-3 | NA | CASSQGVSGNTEAFF | TGCGCCAGCAGCCAAGGGGTATCCGGGAACACTGAAGCTTTCTTT
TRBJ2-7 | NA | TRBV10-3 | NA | CAISDRVSAYEQYF | TGTGCCATCAGTGATAGGGTCAGCGCCTACGAGCAGTACTTC
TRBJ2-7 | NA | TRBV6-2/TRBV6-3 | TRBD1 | CASRRGQGPYEQYF | TGTGCCAGCAGACGTGGACAGGGTCCCTACGAGCAGTACTTC
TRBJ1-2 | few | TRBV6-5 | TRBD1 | CASSPDRGLVNYGYTF | TGTGCCAGCAGCCCTGACAGGGGGCTTGTTAACTATGGCTACACCTTC
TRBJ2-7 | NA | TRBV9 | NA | CANSPRAFSSYEQYF | TGTGCCAACAGCCCCAGGGCCTTCAGCTCCTACGAGCAGTACTTC
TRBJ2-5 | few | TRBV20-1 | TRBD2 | CSAPLAGGPETQYF | TGCAGTGCCCCCCTAGCGGGGGGGCCAGAGACCCAGTACTTC
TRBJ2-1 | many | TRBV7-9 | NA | CASSSNEQFF | TGTGCCAGCAGTAGTAATGAGCAGTTCTTC
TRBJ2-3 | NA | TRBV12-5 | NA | CASGLVGADTQYF | TGTGCTAGTGGTTTGGTAGGCGCAGATACGCAGTATTTT
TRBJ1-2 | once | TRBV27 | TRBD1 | CASSSTGGWDGYTF | TGTGCCAGCAGCAGCACAGGGGGATGGGATGGCTACACCTTC
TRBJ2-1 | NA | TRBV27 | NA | CASSSLHGSGHNEQFF | TGTGCCAGCAGTTCCCTCCACGGGAGCGGTCACAATGAGCAGTTCTTC
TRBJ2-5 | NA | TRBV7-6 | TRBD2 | CASSPYARDGGGTQYF | TGTGCCAGCAGCCCGTACGCCCGGGACGGCGGGGGGACCCAGTACTTC
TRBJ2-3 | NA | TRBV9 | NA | CASSRTGQTSTDTQYF | TGTGCCAGCAGCAGAACCGGACAGACTAGCACAGATACGCAGTATTTT
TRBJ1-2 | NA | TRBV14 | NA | CASSPDRYYGYTF | TGTGCCAGCAGCCCTGACAGATACTATGGCTACACCTTC
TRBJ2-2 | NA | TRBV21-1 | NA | CASSSPAGTSLTGELFF | TGTGCCAGCAGCTCCCCAGCCGGGACATCTCTCACCGGGGAGCTGTTTTTT
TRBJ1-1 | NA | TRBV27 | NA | CASSLRSTNTEAFF | TGTGCCAGCAGTCTGAGGAGTACGAACACTGAAGCTTTCTTT
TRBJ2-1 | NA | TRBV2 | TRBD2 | CASSVLASGGGEQFF | TGTGCCAGCAGTGTCTTGGCTAGCGGGGGGGGTGAGCAGTTCTTC
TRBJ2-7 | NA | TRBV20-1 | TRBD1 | CSAQSGTGEYEQYF | TGCAGTGCTCAATCCGGGACAGGGGAATACGAGCAGTACTTC
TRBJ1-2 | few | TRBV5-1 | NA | CASSPPNGGYTF | TGCGCCAGCAGCCCCCCCAATGGTGGCTACACCTTC
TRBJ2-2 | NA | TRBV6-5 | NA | CASSYSTGSGELFF | TGTGCCAGCAGTTACTCGACTGGTTCCGGGGAGCTGTTTTTT
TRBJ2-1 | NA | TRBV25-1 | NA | CASSDRIEQFF | TGTGCCAGCAGTGATAGGATTGAGCAGTTCTTC
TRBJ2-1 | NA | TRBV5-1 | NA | CASSLASARYEQFF | TGCGCCAGCAGCTTGGCCTCCGCTCGGTACGAGCAGTTCTTC
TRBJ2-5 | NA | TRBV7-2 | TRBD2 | CASSLPLGLAGKSETQYF | TGTGCCAGCAGCCTACCACTAGGACTAGCGGGGAAGTCAGAGACCCAGTACTTC
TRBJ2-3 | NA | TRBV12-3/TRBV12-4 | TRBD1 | CASGRTGMYF | TGTGCCAGCGGAAGGACAGGGATGTATTTT
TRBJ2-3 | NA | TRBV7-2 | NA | CASSARALTDTQYF | TGTGCCAGCAGCGCCCGGGCCCTCACAGATACGCAGTATTTT
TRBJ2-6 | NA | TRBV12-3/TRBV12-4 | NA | CASSSQALAGANVLTF | TGTGCCAGCAGTTCACAGGCCCTGGCGGGGGCCAACGTCCTGACTTTC
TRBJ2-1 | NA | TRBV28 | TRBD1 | CASRPGGAWDEQFF | TGTGCCAGCAGGCCAGGGGGCGCGTGGGATGAGCAGTTCTTC
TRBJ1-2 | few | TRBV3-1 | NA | CASSTTWGSGYTF | TGTGCCAGCAGCACCACGTGGGGCAGTGGCTACACCTTC
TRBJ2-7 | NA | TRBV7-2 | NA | CASSLDVSLREQYF | TGTGCCAGCAGCTTAGACGTCTCGCTAAGAGAGCAGTACTTC
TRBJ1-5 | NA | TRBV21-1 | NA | CASSGRTAQPQHF | TGTGCCAGCAGCGGTCGGACCGCTCAGCCCCAGCATTTT
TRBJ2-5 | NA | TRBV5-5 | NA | CASSLGLLTQETQYF | TGTGCCAGCAGCCTCGGACTCTTGACCCAAGAGACCCAGTACTTC
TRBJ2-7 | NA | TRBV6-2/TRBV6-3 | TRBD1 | CASRDPGQGANEQYF | TGTGCCAGCAGAGACCCCGGACAGGGGGCGAACGAGCAGTACTTC
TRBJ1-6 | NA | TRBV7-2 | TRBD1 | CASSARDRGNSPLHF | TGTGCCAGCAGCGCCCGGGACAGGGGCAATTCACCCCTCCACTTT
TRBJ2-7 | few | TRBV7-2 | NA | CASGAGPYEQYF | TGTGCCAGCGGGGCAGGGCCCTACGAGCAGTACTTC
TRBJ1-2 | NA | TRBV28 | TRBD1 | CASSTGTGGNGYTF | TGTGCCAGCAGTACCGGGACAGGGGGCAATGGCTACACCTTC